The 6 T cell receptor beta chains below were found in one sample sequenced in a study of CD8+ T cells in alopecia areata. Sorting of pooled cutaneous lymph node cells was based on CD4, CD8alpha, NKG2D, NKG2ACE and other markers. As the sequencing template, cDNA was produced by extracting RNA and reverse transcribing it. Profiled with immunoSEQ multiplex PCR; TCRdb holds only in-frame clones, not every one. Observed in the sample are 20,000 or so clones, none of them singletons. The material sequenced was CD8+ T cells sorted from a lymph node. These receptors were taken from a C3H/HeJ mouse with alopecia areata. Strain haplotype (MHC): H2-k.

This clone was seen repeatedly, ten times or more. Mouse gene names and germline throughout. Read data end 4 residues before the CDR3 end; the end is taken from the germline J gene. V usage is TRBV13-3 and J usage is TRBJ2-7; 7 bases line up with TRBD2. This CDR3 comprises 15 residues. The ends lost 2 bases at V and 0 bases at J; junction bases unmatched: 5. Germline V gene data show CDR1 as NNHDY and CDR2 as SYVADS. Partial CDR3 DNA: TGTGCCAGCAGTGACTGGGGGACCCTCTCCTAT. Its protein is CASSDWGTLSY. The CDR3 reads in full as CASSDWGTLSYEQYF.

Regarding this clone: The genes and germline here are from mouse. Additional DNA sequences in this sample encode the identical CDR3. The DNA read from the CDR3 is TGTGCCAGCAGTATAGTTGGTGCT. This sequence encodes CASSIVGA. The full CDR3 sequence reads CASSIVGAEQFF. The V call is TRBV19, the J call TRBJ2-1; D remains unclear. The read terminates 4 residues ahead of where the CDR3 ends, so the germline J gene completes it. The CDR3 is 12 amino acids. In germline, CDR1 is FNHDT, CDR2 SITEND (reference sequence). V lost 0 bases and J lost 6, with 4 bases in between.

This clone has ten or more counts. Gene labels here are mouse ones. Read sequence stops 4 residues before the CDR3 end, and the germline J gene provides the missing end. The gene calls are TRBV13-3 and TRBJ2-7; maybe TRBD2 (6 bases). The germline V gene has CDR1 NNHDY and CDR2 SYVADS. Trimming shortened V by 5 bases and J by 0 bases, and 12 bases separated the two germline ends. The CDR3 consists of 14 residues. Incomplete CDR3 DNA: TGTGCCAGCAGCCACGGGACTTTCTCCTAT. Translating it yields CASSHGTFSY. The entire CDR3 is CASSHGTFSYEQYF.

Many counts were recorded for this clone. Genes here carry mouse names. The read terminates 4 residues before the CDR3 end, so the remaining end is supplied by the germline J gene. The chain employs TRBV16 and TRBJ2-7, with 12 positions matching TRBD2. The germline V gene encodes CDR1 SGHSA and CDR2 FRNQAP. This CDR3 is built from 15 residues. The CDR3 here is CASSSSGTGGYEQYF. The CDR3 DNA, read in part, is TGTGCAAGCAGCTCCTCCGGGACTGGGGGGTAT.

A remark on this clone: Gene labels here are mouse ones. The covered CDR3 bases are TGTGCCAGCAGTATAATCAGGGCAAACACCGGG. It encodes CASSIIRANTG. The CDR3, in full, reads CASSIIRANTGQLYF. The rearrangement uses TRBV19 and TRBJ2-2, with a tentative D call TRBD1 (5 bases). Read coverage stops 4 residues before the CDR3 terminus; the germline J gene supplies the remainder. Trimming cost V 1 base and J 0 bases, with 7 bases left between them. From germline, CDR1 is FNHDT and CDR2 SITEND (reference sequence). This CDR3 comprises 15 residues.

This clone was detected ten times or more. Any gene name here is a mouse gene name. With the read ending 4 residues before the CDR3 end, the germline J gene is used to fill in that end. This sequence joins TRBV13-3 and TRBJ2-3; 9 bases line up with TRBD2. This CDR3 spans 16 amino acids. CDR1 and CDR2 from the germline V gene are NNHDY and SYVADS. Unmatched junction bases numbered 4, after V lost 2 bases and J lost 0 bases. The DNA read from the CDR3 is TGTGCCAGCAGTGAAGGACTGGGGCCTAGTGCAGAA. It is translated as CASSEGLGPSAE. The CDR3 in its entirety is CASSEGLGPSAETLYF.